Below are 23 T cell receptor beta chains sequenced from a single sample in a study of blood T cells in healthy people across ages. With a J-beta primer mix and a sample-barcoded 5' primer, a second PCR ran about 7 to 12 cycles. TCRdb passed the 5' RACE reads through MiXCR, listing each CDR3 protein once. The sample lists roughly 800,000 distinct CDR3 sequences, roughly 60% seen once, with roughly 22% in the top ten. The source material was blood. The receptor set was obtained from a man aged 25 to 40 in good health.

This clonotype was observed once. V usage is TRBV5-6 and J usage is TRBJ2-7; D remains unclear. Germline V CDR1 and CDR2: SGHDT, YYEEEE. Trimming left V 3 bases short and J 0 bases short, with 10 bases between. This CDR3 region has 14 residues. CDR3 loop: CASSYEWSSYEQYF. The DNA of the CDR3 is TGTGCCAGCAGCTATGAGTGGAGCTCCTACGAGCAGTACTTC.

The chain links TRBV10-3 to TRBJ2-7; either TRBD1 or TRBD2 may supply D (5 bases each). The CDR3 has 12 residues. The germline gives CDR1 ENHRY, CDR2 SYGVKD. Trimming removed 5 bases from V and 5 bases from J, with 10 bases in between. CDR3 sequence (DNA): TGTGCCATCAGTAGAAGGGACCACGAGCAGTACTTC. Translated, it gives CAISRRDHEQYF.

V is TRBV5-6 and J is TRBJ2-3; D possibly corresponds to TRBD1 (6 bases). CDR1 is SGHDT, CDR2 YYEEEE, per germline. Trimming cost V 5 bases and J 9 bases, with 16 bases left between them. The CDR3 contains 13 residues. This chain's CDR3 is CASSPKDRTTQYF. The CDR3 nucleotides read TGTGCCAGCAGTCCAAAAGACAGGACGACGCAGTATTTT.

On this clonotype itself: A junction end diverges from the germline sequence, so it may reflect a read error. The chain combines TRBV5-1 with TRBJ1-1; tentative D call: TRBD1 (6 bases). CDR1 and CDR2 from the germline V gene are SGHRS and YFSETQ. This CDR3 has 15 amino acids. The CDR3 sequence: CANSPREGGNTEAFF. Here the CDR3 DNA reads TGCGCCAACAGCCCCCGGGAGGGGGGGAACACTGAAGCTTTCTTT.

The V call is TRBV6-2 or TRBV6-3, the J call TRBJ1-2, with 11 positions matching TRBD1. CDR3 length: 16 amino acids. Germline CDR1 and CDR2: MNHEY and SVGEGT. Unmatched junction bases numbered 8, after V lost 4 bases and J lost 4 bases. The CDR3 nucleotides are TGTGCCAGCAGTTCCCAGGACAGGGGGCCTGCCTATGGCTACACCTTC. Translating it yields CASSSQDRGPAYGYTF.

This rearrangement joins TRBV2 to TRBJ2-5; TRBD2 is a possible D gene (5 bases). CDR1 and CDR2 (germline): SNHLY, FYNNEI. The germline V and J ends were trimmed by 6 bases and 1 base, with 15 bases remaining between them. This CDR3 contains 15 residues. The CDR3 is CASSWERFSQETQYF. Here the CDR3 DNA reads TGTGCCAGCAGCTGGGAGCGGTTTTCCCAAGAGACCCAGTACTTC.

The gene calls are TRBV6-2 or TRBV6-3 and TRBJ2-5; D gene uncertain. The CDR3 consists of 16 residues. V was cut by 5 bases and J by 3 bases, with 19 bases left in between. CDR1 and CDR2 (germline): MNHEY, SVGEGT. The CDR3 here is CASSPRSRILKETQYF. CDR3 DNA: TGTGCCAGCAGTCCTCGCTCCCGGATACTCAAAGAGACCCAGTACTTC.

This clonotype was picked up many times. The CDR3 sequence: CAISEQETQYF. The DNA of the CDR3 is TGTGCCATCAGTGAACAAGAGACCCAGTACTTC. This chain links TRBV10-3 with TRBJ2-5; no clear D. Trimming stripped 3 bases from V and 2 bases from J, with 1 base between. The germline V gene has CDR1 ENHRY and CDR2 SYGVKD. The CDR3 length is 11 residues.

The chain has TRBV20-1 and TRBJ2-3; 8 bases fit TRBD2. The CDR3 consists of 16 residues. V lost 6 bases, J lost 1 base, and 12 bases stayed unmatched. Germline assignment: CDR1 DFQATT and CDR2 SNEGSKA (reference sequence). Here the CDR3 reads CSAPGGGTRGTDTQYF. In DNA, the CDR3 is TGCAGTGCCCCCGGGGGGGGGACCAGGGGCACAGATACGCAGTATTTT.

The V and J genes are TRBV7-9 and TRBJ2-7; no definite D call. This CDR3 has 13 amino acids. In germline, CDR1 is SEHNR, CDR2 FQNEAQ (reference sequence). Trimming took off 3 bases at V and 4 bases at J, with 10 bases between the two ends. CDR3 DNA sequence: TGTGCCAGCAGCTTGAGTCTGAAGTACGAGCAGTACTTC. Translating it yields CASSLSLKYEQYF.

V gene TRBV18 combines with J gene TRBJ1-5; no clear D gene. The germline V gene encodes CDR1 KGHSH and CDR2 LQKENI. V lost 3 bases and J lost 2, with 11 bases in between. This CDR3 contains 15 residues. CDR3 protein: CASSPGSMGNQPQHF. CDR3 DNA: TGTGCCAGCTCACCTGGCAGTATGGGCAATCAGCCCCAGCATTTT.

The CDR3 region has the DNA TGTGCCATCAGAGCAACTAGCAGCCTCTACAATGAGCAGTTCTTC. It codes for CAIRATSSLYNEQFF. The V gene is TRBV10-3, the J gene TRBJ2-1; weak D call: TRBD2 (6 bases). From germline, CDR1 is ENHRY and CDR2 SYGVKD. CDR3 length equals 15 residues. The germline V and J ends were trimmed by 6 bases and 3 bases, with 15 bases remaining between them.

The chain carries TRBV10-3 and TRBJ2-1; 10 bases match TRBD2. The V gene's germline CDR1 is ENHRY and CDR2 SYGVKD. V lost 3 bases and J lost 4; bases outside the gene matches: 12. The length of the CDR3 is 18 residues. The chain's CDR3 is CAISDPMGASGSYNEQFF. The CDR3, as DNA: TGTGCCATCAGTGATCCCATGGGGGCTAGCGGGAGTTACAATGAGCAGTTCTTC.

This CDR3 is CASSVVGSGLSSYNEQYF. CDR3 coding DNA: TGTGCCAGCAGCGTAGTTGGTAGCGGATTGAGCTCCTACAATGAGCAGTACTTC. V and J are TRBV9 and TRBJ2-7; TRBD2 might be the D (6 bases). Germline-derived CDR1 and CDR2 are SGDLS and YYNGEE. The CDR3 sequence is 18 residues long. The V end lost 0 bases, the J end lost 7 bases, and 26 bases lay between the germline ends.

The V and J genes are TRBV10-3 and TRBJ2-5; 7 nucleotides align to TRBD1. The J call may be faulty, since TRBJ2-7 better matches the DNA end. The length of the CDR3 is 13 residues. The germline V gene has CDR1 ENHRY and CDR2 SYGVKD. CDR3 amino acids: CAINRDRVNEQYF. CDR3 nucleotide sequence: TGTGCCATCAATAGAGACAGGGTCAACGAGCAGTACTTC.

This rearrangement joins TRBV28 to TRBJ2-4; no clear D. Germline V gene data show CDR1 as MDHEN and CDR2 as SYDVKM. Trimming stripped 3 bases from V and 0 bases from J, with 9 bases between. CDR3 length: 15 residues. This CDR3 is CASSFFQLAKNIQYF. The CDR3 nucleotides are TGTGCCAGCAGTTTTTTTCAGCTAGCCAAAAACATTCAGTACTTC.

For this clonotype: A clone one base away is much larger, so this may be a read error. The chain links TRBV29-1 to TRBJ2-4; 8 nucleotides align to TRBD1. In germline, CDR1 is SQVTM, CDR2 ANQGSEA. The CDR3 extends over 14 amino acids. J lost 5 bases, V lost 4 bases, and 7 bases had no gene match. For the CDR3, the DNA is TGCAGCGTTGGAGGACAGGGACGTGAAAACATTCAGTACTTC. Its protein is CSVGGQGRENIQYF.

The chain uses TRBV12-3 or TRBV12-4 and TRBJ2-6; TRBD1 matches at 7 bases. V lost 7 bases and J lost 5; bases outside the gene matches: 11. This CDR3 contains 16 residues. In DNA form, the CDR3 reads TGTGCCAGCAACGTGGACAGGCGAGACTGGGCCAACGTCCTGACTTTC. This codes for CASNVDRRDWANVLTF.

CDR3 nucleotides: TGTGCCAGCTCGGACCCAGCCAGGGGGGAGCAGTTCTTC. It codes for CASSDPARGEQFF. The chain has TRBV12-3 or TRBV12-4 and TRBJ2-1; 7 bases are a match to TRBD1. This CDR3 comprises 13 residues. With 8 bases clipped from V and 10 bases from J, the junction kept 11 bases outside the gene matches.

The J gene is TRBJ2-5, the V gene TRBV20-1; no firm D call. Trimming took 5 bases from V and 3 from J, leaving 10 bases between them. The germline V gene encodes CDR1 DFQATT and CDR2 SNEGSKA (reference sequence). This CDR3 has 12 residues. In DNA form, the CDR3 reads TGCAGTGCTTCGGACCTAGAAGAGACCCAGTACTTC. Translated: CSASDLEETQYF.

The rearrangement uses TRBV5-6 and TRBJ2-1; TRBD2 agrees at 8 bases. This CDR3 spans 16 amino acids. CDR1 is SGHDT and CDR2 is YYEEEE in the germline V gene. The junction had 12 bases not matched to a gene; V was cut back by 3 bases and J by 7 bases. In DNA form, the CDR3 reads TGTGCCAGCAGCTATATGCCGGGACTAGAAAGTAATGAGCAGTTCTTC. Residues: CASSYMPGLESNEQFF.

The rearrangement joins TRBV10-3 to TRBJ2-7; 7 bases are a match to TRBD2. The CDR3 extends over 14 amino acids. Germline lookup yields CDR1 ENHRY and CDR2 SYGVKD. J was trimmed by 8 bases and V by 3 bases; bases with no gene match: 10. The CDR3: CAISEGAGGEQQYF. CDR3 bases: TGTGCCATCAGTGAAGGGGCTGGGGGGGAGCAGCAGTACTTC.

A few counts support this clonotype. The V and J genes are TRBV29-1 and TRBJ2-1, with 10 bases that match TRBD1. J was trimmed by 8 bases and V by 6 bases; bases with no gene match: 7. The germline V gene encodes CDR1 SQVTM and CDR2 ANQGSEA. The length of the CDR3 is 13 residues. The CDR3 sequence is CSVGDRGGYEQFF. CDR3 sequence (DNA): TGCAGCGTGGGGGACAGGGGAGGGTATGAGCAGTTCTTC.